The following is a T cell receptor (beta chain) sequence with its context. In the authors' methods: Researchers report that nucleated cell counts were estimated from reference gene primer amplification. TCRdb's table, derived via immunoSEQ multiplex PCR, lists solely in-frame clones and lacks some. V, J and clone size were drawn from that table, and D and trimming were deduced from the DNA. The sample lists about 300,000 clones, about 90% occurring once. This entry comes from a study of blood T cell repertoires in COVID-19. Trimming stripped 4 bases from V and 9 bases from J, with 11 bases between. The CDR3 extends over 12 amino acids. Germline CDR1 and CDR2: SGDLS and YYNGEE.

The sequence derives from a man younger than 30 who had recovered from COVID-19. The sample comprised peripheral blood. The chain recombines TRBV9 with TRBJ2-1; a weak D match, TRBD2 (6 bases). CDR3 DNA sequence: TGTGCCAGCAGCCCGACTAGTCGTGAGCAGTTCTTC. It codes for CASSPTSREQFF.